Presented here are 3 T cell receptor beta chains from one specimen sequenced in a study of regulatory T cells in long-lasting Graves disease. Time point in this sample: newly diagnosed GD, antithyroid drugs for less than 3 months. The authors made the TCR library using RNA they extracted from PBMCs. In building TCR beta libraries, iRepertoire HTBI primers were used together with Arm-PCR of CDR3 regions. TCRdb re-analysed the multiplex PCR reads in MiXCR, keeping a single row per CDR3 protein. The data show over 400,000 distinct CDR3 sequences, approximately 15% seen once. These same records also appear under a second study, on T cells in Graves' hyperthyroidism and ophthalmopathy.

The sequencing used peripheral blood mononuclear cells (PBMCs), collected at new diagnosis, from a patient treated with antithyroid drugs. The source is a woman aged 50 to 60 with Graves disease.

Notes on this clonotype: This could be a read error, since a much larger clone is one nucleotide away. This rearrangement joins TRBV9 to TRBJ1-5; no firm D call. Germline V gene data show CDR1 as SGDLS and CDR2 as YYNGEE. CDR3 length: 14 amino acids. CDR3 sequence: CASSVGPNNQPQRF. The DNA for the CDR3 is TGTGCCAGCAGCGTAGGACCGAACAATCAGCCCCAGCGTTTT.

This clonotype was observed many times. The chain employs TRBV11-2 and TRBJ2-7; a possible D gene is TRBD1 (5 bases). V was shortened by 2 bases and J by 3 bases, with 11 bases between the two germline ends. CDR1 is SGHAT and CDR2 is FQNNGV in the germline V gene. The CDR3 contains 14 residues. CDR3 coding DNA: TGTGCCAGCAGCTTATTTGCAGGGAACTACGAGCAGTACTTC. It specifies CASSLFAGNYEQYF.

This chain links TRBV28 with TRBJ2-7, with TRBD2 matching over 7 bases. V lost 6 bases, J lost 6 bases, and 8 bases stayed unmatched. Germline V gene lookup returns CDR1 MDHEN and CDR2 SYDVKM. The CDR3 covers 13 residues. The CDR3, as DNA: TGTGCCAGCAGCTCCAGACTAGCTAGCGAGCAGTACTTC. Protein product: CASSSRLASEQYF.